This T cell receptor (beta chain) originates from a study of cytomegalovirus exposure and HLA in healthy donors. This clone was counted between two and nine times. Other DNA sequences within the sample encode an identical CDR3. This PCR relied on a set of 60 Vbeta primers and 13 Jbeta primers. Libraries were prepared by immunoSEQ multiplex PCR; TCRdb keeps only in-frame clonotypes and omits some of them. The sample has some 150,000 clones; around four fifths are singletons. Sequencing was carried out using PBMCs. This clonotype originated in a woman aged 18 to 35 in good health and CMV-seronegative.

The CDR3 DNA reads TGCGCCAGCAGCTTGGGACAACCGAACACTGAAGCTTTCTTT. Its protein product is CASSLGQPNTEAFF. The chain recombines TRBV5-1 with TRBJ1-1; no clear D. The ends were cut back, 0 bases at V and 1 base at J, with 7 bases in the middle. Germline assignment: CDR1 SGHRS and CDR2 YFSETQ. The CDR3 runs 14 residues.